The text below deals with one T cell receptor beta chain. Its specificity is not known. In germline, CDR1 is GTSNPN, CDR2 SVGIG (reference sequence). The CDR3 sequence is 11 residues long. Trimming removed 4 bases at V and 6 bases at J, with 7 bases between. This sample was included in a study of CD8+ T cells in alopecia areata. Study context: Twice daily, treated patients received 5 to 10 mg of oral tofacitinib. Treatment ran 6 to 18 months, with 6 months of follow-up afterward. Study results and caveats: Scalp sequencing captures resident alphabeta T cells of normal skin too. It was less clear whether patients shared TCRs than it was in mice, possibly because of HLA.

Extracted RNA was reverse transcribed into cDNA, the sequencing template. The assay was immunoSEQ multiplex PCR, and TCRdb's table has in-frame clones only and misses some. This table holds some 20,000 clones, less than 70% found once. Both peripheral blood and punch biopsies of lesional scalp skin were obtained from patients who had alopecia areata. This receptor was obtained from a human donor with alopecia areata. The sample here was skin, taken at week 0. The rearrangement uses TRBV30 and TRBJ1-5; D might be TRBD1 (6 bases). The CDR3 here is CAWIQGQPQHF. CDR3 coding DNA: TGTGCCTGGATACAGGGTCAGCCCCAGCATTTT.